The source of this TCR beta chain is a study of T cell repertoires in cytomegalovirus infection. Study-wide results and caveats: Totalled public TCR beta family frequency picked out people who carried CMV plus the relevant HLA. Within the response measured ex vivo, HLA-C-restricted CMV-specific TCR beta clonotypes were dominant.

MiXCR was run by TCRdb on the reads, yielding one entry per CDR3 protein. Of around 260,000 distinct CDR3 sequences in the sample, roughly a quarter were seen once. This clonotype was seen a few times. Its antigen is as yet unknown. Sequenced material: PBMCs. The source of this sequence is a human donor in good health (CMV status not recorded). Some clones in this sample may be carry-over from other donors' samples.

As DNA, the CDR3 is TGTGCCAGCAGACGGGACAGGGGATATCAGCCCCAGCATTTT. Translated, it gives CASRRDRGYQPQHF. V gene TRBV6-2 or TRBV6-3 combines with J gene TRBJ1-5; TRBD1 matches 10 bases. The CDR3 spans 14 residues. Losses at the gene ends were 6 bases for V and 5 bases for J; bases not matched to a gene: 4. The germline gives CDR1 MNHEY, CDR2 SVGEGT.